This T cell receptor (beta chain) stems from a study of CD8 T cells in ankylosing spondylitis. Germline V gene data show CDR1 as SNHLY and CDR2 as FYNNEI. This CDR3 region has 16 residues. V shed 4 bases and J 6 bases; nucleotides not matched to a gene: 10. This clonotype was detected a few times. Its specificity is unknown. The study, taken as a whole, reports: A motif of 7 or 8 highly homologous TCR beta variants was seen as apparently characteristic of ankylosing spondylitis blood.

Via MiXCR, TCRdb re-called the 5' RACE reads, giving one row per CDR3 protein. Among 350,000 to 450,000 distinct CDR3 sequences, roughly 26% were seen once, and the ten largest hold roughly 1%. The source is a male donor with ankylosing spondylitis. Specimen: blood, either unsorted or a sorted T cell fraction (not recorded which). The rearrangement joins TRBV2 to TRBJ2-2; 8 nucleotides align to TRBD1. The CDR3 sequence is CASSARRGRTAGELFF. The CDR3 bases are TGTGCCAGCAGTGCGCGCAGGGGGCGAACGGCCGGGGAGCTGTTTTTT.